This is a list of T cell receptor beta chains from one sample in a study of cytomegalovirus exposure and HLA in healthy donors. Generated by immunoSEQ multiplex PCR, the TCRdb table keeps only in-frame clones and is missing some. The profile shows tens of thousands of clones, 90% to 95% of them singletons. Sequenced: PBMCs. These TCRs come from a woman aged 18-35 years in good health and CMV-seropositive. CDR3s include the opening cysteine and the closing phenylalanine or tryptophan. A D gene is named only where the DNA matches it firmly. Size is stated for part of the rows, as once, few or many counts, or as a class when the clone is expanded.

d_call: -; v_call: TRBV20-1; clone_size: -; j_call: TRBJ2-3; cdr3_nt: TGCAGTGGAGTCGTCACAGATACGCAGTATTTT; cdr3_aa: CSGVVTDTQYF
d_call: TRBD1; v_call: TRBV5-1; clone_size: -; j_call: TRBJ1-4; cdr3_nt: TGCGCCAGCAGCCCAAGGGACAGCTTAAATGAAAAACTGTTTTTT; cdr3_aa: CASSPRDSLNEKLFF
d_call: -; v_call: TRBV27; clone_size: -; j_call: TRBJ2-7; cdr3_nt: TGTGCCAGCAGTTTTTCGGGAGCATACTACGAGCAGTACTTC; cdr3_aa: CASSFSGAYYEQYF
d_call: TRBD1; v_call: TRBV5-1; clone_size: -; j_call: TRBJ1-1; cdr3_nt: TGCGCCAGCAGCTTTGGGACAGGGTACACTGAAGCTTTCTTT; cdr3_aa: CASSFGTGYTEAFF
d_call: TRBD1; v_call: TRBV28; clone_size: once; j_call: TRBJ2-2; cdr3_nt: TGTGCCAGCAGTTTAGAGGGCAGGGGGCGAACCGGGGAGCTGTTTTTT; cdr3_aa: CASSLEGRGRTGELFF
d_call: -; v_call: TRBV11-3; clone_size: -; j_call: TRBJ1-1; cdr3_nt: TGTGCCAGCAGCTTAGACTATGCCGCTGAAGCTTTCTTT; cdr3_aa: CASSLDYAAEAFF
d_call: -; v_call: TRBV7-9; clone_size: -; j_call: TRBJ2-1; cdr3_nt: TGTGCCAGCAGCTTATCGGCTAGCGCAAATGAGCAGTTCTTC; cdr3_aa: CASSLSASANEQFF
d_call: TRBD2; v_call: TRBV5-1; clone_size: -; j_call: TRBJ2-5; cdr3_nt: TGCGCCAGCACCTCCCTCACTAGCGGGACTAACTTGCTCGGGGAGACCCAGTACTTC; cdr3_aa: CASTSLTSGTNLLGETQYF
d_call: -; v_call: TRBV5-1; clone_size: few; j_call: TRBJ1-4; cdr3_nt: TGCGCCAGCAAAGAGAGTTCAACTAATGAAAAACTGTTTTTT; cdr3_aa: CASKESSTNEKLFF
d_call: -; v_call: TRBV19; clone_size: -; j_call: TRBJ1-2; cdr3_nt: TGTGCCACCCTCATGGGCAATAACTATGGCTACACCTTC; cdr3_aa: CATLMGNNYGYTF
d_call: -; v_call: TRBV28; clone_size: -; j_call: TRBJ1-5; cdr3_nt: TGTGCCAGCCTAGGGAGTCTTTCACAGCCCCAGCATTTT; cdr3_aa: CASLGSLSQPQHF
d_call: TRBD1; v_call: TRBV7-8; clone_size: once; j_call: TRBJ2-7; cdr3_nt: TGTGCCAGCAGCTTACATTTTCTAGGGACAGGCGATTACGAGCAGTACTTC; cdr3_aa: CASSLHFLGTGDYEQYF
d_call: TRBD2; v_call: TRBV5-1; clone_size: -; j_call: TRBJ2-1; cdr3_nt: TGCGCCAGCAGCTTTACTAGCGGGGGTAACAATGAGCAGTTCTTC; cdr3_aa: CASSFTSGGNNEQFF
d_call: TRBD2; v_call: TRBV11-2; clone_size: -; j_call: TRBJ2-7; cdr3_nt: TGTGCCAGCAGCTTTCCCGCGGGAGGTTTGTATGAGCAGTACTTC; cdr3_aa: CASSFPAGGLYEQYF
d_call: -; v_call: TRBV9; clone_size: -; j_call: TRBJ1-2; cdr3_nt: TGTGCCAGCAGCTCCACGACAGGATTCCTCTATGGCTACACCTTC; cdr3_aa: CASSSTTGFLYGYTF
d_call: TRBD1; v_call: TRBV19; clone_size: -; j_call: TRBJ1-2; cdr3_nt: TGTGCCAGTAGTATACAGGGGGCTCGGAACTATGGCTACACCTTC; cdr3_aa: CASSIQGARNYGYTF
d_call: TRBD1; v_call: TRBV7-3; clone_size: -; j_call: TRBJ2-3; cdr3_nt: TGTGCCAGCAGCTTAACGTATAGAGGGGGCGCAGATACGCAGTATTTT; cdr3_aa: CASSLTYRGGADTQYF
d_call: TRBD1; v_call: TRBV18; clone_size: once; j_call: TRBJ1-1; cdr3_nt: TGTGCCAGCTCTCTACTCGGACAGGGAAGCGCTGAAGCTTTCTTT; cdr3_aa: CASSLLGQGSAEAFF
d_call: TRBD1; v_call: TRBV27; clone_size: -; j_call: TRBJ2-1; cdr3_nt: TGTGCCAGCAGTCTTGGTCCCTGGGACAGGGACAACAATGAGCAGTTCTTC; cdr3_aa: CASSLGPWDRDNNEQFF
d_call: TRBD1; v_call: TRBV25-1; clone_size: -; j_call: TRBJ1-6; cdr3_nt: TGTGCCAGCAGTGAAGACAGGGCTGATTCACCCCTCCACTTT; cdr3_aa: CASSEDRADSPLHF
d_call: -; v_call: TRBV7-3; clone_size: once; j_call: TRBJ2-7; cdr3_nt: TGTGCCAGCAGCCCGGGACCCCGGGGGGAGCAGTACTTC; cdr3_aa: CASSPGPRGEQYF
d_call: -; v_call: TRBV27; clone_size: -; j_call: TRBJ1-2; cdr3_nt: TGTGCCAGCAGCTCGCGGGGGGCGAAGAACTATGGCTACACCTTC; cdr3_aa: CASSSRGAKNYGYTF
d_call: -; v_call: TRBV6-1; clone_size: -; j_call: TRBJ2-7; cdr3_nt: TGTGCCAGCAGTCCAGGGACTGGCTCCTACGAGCAGTACTTC; cdr3_aa: CASSPGTGSYEQYF
d_call: -; v_call: TRBV7-2; clone_size: -; j_call: TRBJ1-1; cdr3_nt: TGTGCCAGCAGCGACCGAACAGCCCCTGAAGCTTTCTTT; cdr3_aa: CASSDRTAPEAFF